The 9 T cell receptor beta chains reported below all come from one sample, sequenced in a study of OX40 agonist ivuxolimab in advanced cancers. Here immunoSEQ multiplex PCR was the method, and the copy in TCRdb shows in-frame clones only, minus some. The sample has about 55,000 clones; around 88% are singletons. The sequencing used CD4+ or CD8+ T cells sorted from blood, collected in a trial of the OX40 agonist ivuxolimab. The receptors were sampled from an adult with an advanced solid tumor such as melanoma, head and neck, liver or kidney cancer.

This clone appeared once. This chain links TRBV5-1 with TRBJ2-1, with D tentatively TRBD1 or TRBD2 (5 bases each). The CDR3 sequence is 12 residues long. The germline V gene has CDR1 SGHRS and CDR2 YFSETQ. V lost 2 bases and J lost 10, with 10 bases in between. The CDR3 sequence: CASSFGGGEQFF. The CDR3 DNA sequence: TGCGCCAGCAGCTTTGGGGGTGGCGAGCAGTTCTTC.

The chain carries TRBV25-1 and TRBJ2-2, with D perhaps matching TRBD2 (6 bases). The germline V gene has CDR1 MGHDK and CDR2 SYGVNS. Trimming cost V 7 bases and J 4 bases, with 13 bases left between them. This CDR3 contains 14 residues. Written as DNA, the CDR3 is TGTGCCAGCAAGGGGATCGGGGGCACCGGGGAGCTGTTTTTT. As protein: CASKGIGGTGELFF.

A single count supports this clone. The gene calls are TRBV9 and TRBJ1-3, with D unresolved. The CDR3 runs to 14 residues. Trimming shortened V by 3 bases and J by 0 bases, and 7 bases separated the two germline ends. In germline, CDR1 is SGDLS, CDR2 YYNGEE. CDR3 region: CASSGTFSGNTIYF. CDR3 bases: TGTGCCAGCAGCGGTACTTTCTCTGGAAACACCATATATTTT. Full variable domain (rest looked up from reference TRBV9 and TRBJ1-3): DSGVTQTPKHLITATGQRVTLRCSPRSGDLSVYWYQQSLDQGLQFLIQYYNGEERAKGNILERFSAQQFPDLHSELNLSSLELGDSALYFCASSGTFSGNTIYFGEGSWLTVV.

The chain is built from TRBV7-2 and TRBJ1-5, with D maybe TRBD1 (6 bases). Germline V CDR1 and CDR2: SGHTA, FQGNSA. This CDR3 contains 16 residues. Trimming took off 5 bases at V and 1 base at J, with 15 bases between the two ends. The CDR3: CASSAQGWGSNQPQHF. For the CDR3, the DNA is TGTGCCAGCAGCGCGCAGGGGTGGGGGAGCAATCAGCCCCAGCATTTT.

This chain connects TRBV28 to TRBJ2-1, with 7 bases matching TRBD1. This CDR3 spans 18 amino acids. Germline V gene data show CDR1 as MDHEN and CDR2 as SYDVKM. Trimming took 1 base from V and 4 from J; bases not matched to a gene: 13. The CDR3 reads CASSLFVSGQVSYNEQFF. The CDR3 nucleotides read TGTGCCAGCAGTTTATTCGTTTCAGGACAGGTTTCATACAATGAGCAGTTCTTC.

The chain is built from TRBV5-8 and TRBJ2-1; 7 bases agree with TRBD2. The J segment lost 7 bases and the V segment lost 4 bases, leaving 5 bases of the junction unmatched. Germline assignment: CDR1 SGHTS and CDR2 YDEGEE. The CDR3 is made up of 13 amino acids. The CDR3 region has the DNA TGTGCCAGCAGCATTGGGGGGGTAAATGAGCAGTTCTTC. Translation: CASSIGGVNEQFF.

This clone was seen just once. The chain combines TRBV29-1 with TRBJ2-7; 7 nucleotides agree with TRBD1. V lost 0 bases, J lost 3 bases, and 5 bases stayed unmatched. This CDR3 comprises 14 residues. The germline V gene has CDR1 SQVTM and CDR2 ANQGSEA. In DNA, the CDR3 is TGCAGCGTTGAAGAAGGCAACAGGGGCTACGAGCAGTACTTC. It encodes CSVEEGNRGYEQYF.

The chain carries TRBV6-1 and TRBJ1-5; D is perhaps TRBD1 (5 bases). The V gene's germline CDR1 is MNHNS and CDR2 SASEGT. The V end lost 7 bases, the J end lost 7 bases, and 11 bases lay between the germline ends. This CDR3 comprises 12 residues. CDR3 nucleotide sequence: TGTGCCAGCACAAGGGACGGGCAGCCCCAGCATTTT. It yields the protein CASTRDGQPQHF.

The chain links TRBV9 to TRBJ1-2, with D perhaps matching TRBD1 (5 bases). This CDR3 has 16 amino acids. Trimming stripped 0 bases from V and 5 bases from J, with 17 bases between. Germline CDR1 is SGDLS and CDR2 is YYNGEE. DNA of the CDR3: TGTGCCAGCAGCGTAGGTTGGGAGGGGCGGGCTTATGGCTACACCTTC. Residues: CASSVGWEGRAYGYTF.